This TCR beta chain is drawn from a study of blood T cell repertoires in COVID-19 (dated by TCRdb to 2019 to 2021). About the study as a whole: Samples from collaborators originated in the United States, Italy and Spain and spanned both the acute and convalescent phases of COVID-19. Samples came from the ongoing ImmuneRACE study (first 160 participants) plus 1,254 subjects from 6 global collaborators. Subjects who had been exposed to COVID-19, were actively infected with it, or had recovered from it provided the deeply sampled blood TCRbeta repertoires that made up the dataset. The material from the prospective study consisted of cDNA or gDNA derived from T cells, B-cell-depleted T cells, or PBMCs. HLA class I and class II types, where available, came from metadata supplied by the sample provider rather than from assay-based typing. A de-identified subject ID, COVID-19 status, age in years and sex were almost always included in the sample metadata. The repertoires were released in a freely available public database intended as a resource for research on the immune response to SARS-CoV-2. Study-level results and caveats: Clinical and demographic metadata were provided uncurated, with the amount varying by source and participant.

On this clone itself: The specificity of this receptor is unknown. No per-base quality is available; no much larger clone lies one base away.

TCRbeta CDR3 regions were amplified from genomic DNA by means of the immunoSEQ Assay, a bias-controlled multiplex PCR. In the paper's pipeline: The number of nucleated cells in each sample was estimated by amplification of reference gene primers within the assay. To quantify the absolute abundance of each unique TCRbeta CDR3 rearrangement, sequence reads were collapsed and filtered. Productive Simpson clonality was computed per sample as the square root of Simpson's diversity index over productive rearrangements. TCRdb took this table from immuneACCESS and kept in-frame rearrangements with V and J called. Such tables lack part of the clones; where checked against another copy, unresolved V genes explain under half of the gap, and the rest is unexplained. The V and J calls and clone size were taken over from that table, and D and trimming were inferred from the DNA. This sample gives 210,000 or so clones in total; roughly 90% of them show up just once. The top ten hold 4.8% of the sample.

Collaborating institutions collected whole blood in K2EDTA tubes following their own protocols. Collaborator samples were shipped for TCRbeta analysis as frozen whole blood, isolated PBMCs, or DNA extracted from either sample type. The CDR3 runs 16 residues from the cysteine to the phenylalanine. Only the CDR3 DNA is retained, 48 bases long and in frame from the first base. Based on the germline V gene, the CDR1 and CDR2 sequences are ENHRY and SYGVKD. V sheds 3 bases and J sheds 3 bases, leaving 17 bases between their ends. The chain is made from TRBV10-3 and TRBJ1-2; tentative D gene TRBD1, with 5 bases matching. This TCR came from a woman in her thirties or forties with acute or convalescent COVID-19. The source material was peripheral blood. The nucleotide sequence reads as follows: TGTGCCATCAGTGATAGTAAGACAGCTACTTACTATGGCTACACCTTC. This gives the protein CAISDSKTATYYGYTF.